The next 8 T cell receptor beta chains were all read from a single sample in a study of blood T cell repertoires in COVID-19. Data came from immunoSEQ multiplex PCR; TCRdb stores just in-frame clones and leaves some out. Of 200,000 to 300,000 clones in the sample, around 88% were seen once. Source material: peripheral blood. Every receptor here comes from a man between 25 and 39 years old with active or convalescent COVID-19.

This clone was seen more than once but under ten times. V usage is TRBV9 and J usage is TRBJ2-3; D may be TRBD2 (5 bases). Trimming removed 3 bases at V and 0 bases at J, with 8 bases between. The germline V gene encodes CDR1 SGDLS and CDR2 YYNGEE. The CDR3 runs 14 residues. The CDR3 DNA is TGTGCCAGCAGCGAAACGGGGAGCACAGATACGCAGTATTTT. Encoded protein: CASSETGSTDTQYF.

The rearrangement links TRBV13 to TRBJ1-1; 11 nucleotides line up with TRBD1. The germline CDR1 and CDR2 sequences are PRHDT and FYEKMQ (reference sequence). V shed 9 bases and J 5 bases; nucleotides not matched to a gene: 8. The CDR3 is 14 residues long. CDR3 sequence: CASGRTGGFTEAFF. The CDR3 region has the DNA TGTGCCAGTGGACGGACAGGGGGCTTTACTGAAGCTTTCTTT.

The genes are TRBV9 and TRBJ2-3, with 9 nucleotides matching TRBD2. V lost 3 bases to trimming and J lost 5 bases; unmatched junction nucleotides: 7. CDR3 size: 15 residues. CDR1 and CDR2 from the germline V gene are SGDLS and YYNGEE. The CDR3 is CASSGLAGWGDTQYF. DNA for the CDR3: TGTGCCAGCAGCGGGCTAGCGGGGTGGGGAGATACGCAGTATTTT.

CDR3 amino acids: CANSLAGWNSPLHF. The CDR3 DNA is TGTGCCAACTCCCTCGCAGGGTGGAATTCACCCCTCCACTTT. The chain combines TRBV11-3 with TRBJ1-6; weak D call: TRBD1 (5 bases). This CDR3 contains 14 residues. V was cut by 10 bases and J by 7 bases, with 17 bases left in between. Germline lookup yields CDR1 SGHNT and CDR2 YENEEA.

This chain connects TRBV10-3 to TRBJ2-1; the match to TRBD1 covers 10 bases. Losses at the gene ends were 4 bases for V and 8 bases for J; bases not matched to a gene: 11. CDR1 is ENHRY and CDR2 is SYGVKD in the germline V gene. This CDR3 comprises 16 residues. The CDR3 DNA is TGTGCCATCAGTGGGAGACAGGGGGCGAAACTTGATGAGCAGTTCTTC. Residues: CAISGRQGAKLDEQFF.

The V gene is TRBV2, the J gene TRBJ1-5; 9 bases agree with TRBD1. The CDR3 is 15 amino acids. Germline values: CDR1 SNHLY, CDR2 FYNNEI. Trimming removed 6 bases from V and 2 bases from J; junction bases left unmatched: 5. Written as DNA, the CDR3 is TGTGCCAGCAGCGTGGACAGGGGTGGCAATCAGCCCCAGCATTTT. Translating it yields CASSVDRGGNQPQHF.

This chain uses TRBV4-1 with TRBJ1-5, with no clear D. V was trimmed by 2 bases and J by 5 bases, leaving 7 bases between them. Germline V gene lookup returns CDR1 MGHRA and CDR2 YSYEKL. The CDR3 totals 13 residues. In nucleotides, the CDR3 is TGCGCCAGCAGCCAACAACTCCATCAGCCCCAGCATTTT. Translating it yields CASSQQLHQPQHF.

J is TRBJ1-2 and V is TRBV7-8; no definite D call. The germline CDR1 and CDR2 sequences are SGHVS and FQNEAQ. CDR3 length: 16 amino acids. Trimming removed 5 bases at V and 2 bases at J, with 18 bases between. This CDR3 is CASSPTRVVGNYGYTF. CDR3 bases: TGTGCCAGCAGCCCCACGCGGGTGGTAGGGAACTATGGCTACACCTTC.